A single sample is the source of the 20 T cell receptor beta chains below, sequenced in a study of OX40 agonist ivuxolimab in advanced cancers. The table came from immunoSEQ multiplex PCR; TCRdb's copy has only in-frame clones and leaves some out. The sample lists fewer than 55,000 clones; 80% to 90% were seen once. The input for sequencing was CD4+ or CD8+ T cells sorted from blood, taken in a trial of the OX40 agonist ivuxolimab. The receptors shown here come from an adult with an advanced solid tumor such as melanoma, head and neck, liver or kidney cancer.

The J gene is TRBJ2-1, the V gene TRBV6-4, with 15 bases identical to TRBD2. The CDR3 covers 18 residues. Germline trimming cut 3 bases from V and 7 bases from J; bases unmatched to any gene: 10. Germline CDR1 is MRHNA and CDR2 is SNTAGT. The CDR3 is CASSESPSGTSGRNEQFF. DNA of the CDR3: TGTGCCAGCAGTGAAAGCCCTTCCGGGACTAGCGGGAGGAATGAGCAGTTCTTC.

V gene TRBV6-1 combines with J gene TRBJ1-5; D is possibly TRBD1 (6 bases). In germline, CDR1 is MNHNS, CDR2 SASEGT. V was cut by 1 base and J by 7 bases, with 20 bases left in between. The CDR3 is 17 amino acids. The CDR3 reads CASSEVGLTTGSQPQHF. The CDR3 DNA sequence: TGTGCCAGCAGTGAAGTAGGTTTGACGACAGGATCCCAGCCCCAGCATTTT.

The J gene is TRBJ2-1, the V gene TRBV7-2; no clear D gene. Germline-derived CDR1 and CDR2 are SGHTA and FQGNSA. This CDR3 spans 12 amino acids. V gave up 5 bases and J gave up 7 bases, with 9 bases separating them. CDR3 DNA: TGTGCCAGCAGCACCAGTTGGAATGAGCAGTTCTTC. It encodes CASSTSWNEQFF. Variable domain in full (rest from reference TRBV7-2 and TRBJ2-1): GAGVSQSPSNKVTEKGKDVELRCDPISGHTALYWYRQSLGQGLEFLIYFQGNSAPDKSGLPSDRFSAERTGGSVSTLTIQRTQQEDSAVYLCASSTSWNEQFFGPGTRLTVL.

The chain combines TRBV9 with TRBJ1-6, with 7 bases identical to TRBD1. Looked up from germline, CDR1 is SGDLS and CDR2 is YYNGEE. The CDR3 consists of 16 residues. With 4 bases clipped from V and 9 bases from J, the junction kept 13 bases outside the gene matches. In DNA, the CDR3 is TGTGCCAGCAGCTTTACAGGGGACCCAAATTTTTCACCCCTCCACTTT. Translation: CASSFTGDPNFSPLHF.

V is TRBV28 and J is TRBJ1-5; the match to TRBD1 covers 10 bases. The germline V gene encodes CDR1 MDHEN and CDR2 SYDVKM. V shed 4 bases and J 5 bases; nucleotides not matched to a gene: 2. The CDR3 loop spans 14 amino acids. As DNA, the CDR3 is TGTGCCAGCAGTTCAGGACAGGGGGATCAGCCCCAGCATTTT. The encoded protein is CASSSGQGDQPQHF.

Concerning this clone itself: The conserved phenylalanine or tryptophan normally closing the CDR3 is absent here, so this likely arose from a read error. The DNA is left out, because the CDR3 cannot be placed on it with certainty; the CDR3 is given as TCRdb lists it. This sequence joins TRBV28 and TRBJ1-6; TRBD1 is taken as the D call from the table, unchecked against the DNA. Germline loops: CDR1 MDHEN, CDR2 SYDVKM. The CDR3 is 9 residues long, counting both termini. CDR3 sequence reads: CASSLVDRG.

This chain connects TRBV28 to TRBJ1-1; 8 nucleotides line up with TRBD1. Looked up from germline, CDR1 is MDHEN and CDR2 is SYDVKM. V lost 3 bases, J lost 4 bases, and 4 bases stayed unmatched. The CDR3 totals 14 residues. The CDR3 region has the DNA TGTGCCAGCAGTTTCCTACAGGGGGTCACTGAAGCTTTCTTT. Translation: CASSFLQGVTEAFF.

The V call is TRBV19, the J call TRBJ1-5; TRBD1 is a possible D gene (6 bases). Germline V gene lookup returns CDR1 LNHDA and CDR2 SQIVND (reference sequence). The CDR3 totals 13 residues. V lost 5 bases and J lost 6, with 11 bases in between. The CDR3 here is CASSLQGFQPQHF. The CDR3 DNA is TGTGCCAGTAGTTTGCAGGGGTTTCAGCCCCAGCATTTT. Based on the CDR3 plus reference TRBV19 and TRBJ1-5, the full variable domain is DGGITQSPKYLFRKEGQNVTLSCEQNLNHDAMYWYRQDPGQGLRLIYYSQIVNDFQKGDIAEGYSVSREKKESFPLTVTSAQKNPTAFYLCASSLQGFQPQHFGDGTRLSIL.

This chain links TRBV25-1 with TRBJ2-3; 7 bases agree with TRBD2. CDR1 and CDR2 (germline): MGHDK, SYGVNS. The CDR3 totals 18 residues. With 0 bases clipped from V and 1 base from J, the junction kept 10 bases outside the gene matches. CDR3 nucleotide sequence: TGTGCCAGCAGTGAATATAATCGGGGAGGGGCCCGCACAGATACGCAGTATTTT. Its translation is CASSEYNRGGARTDTQYF.

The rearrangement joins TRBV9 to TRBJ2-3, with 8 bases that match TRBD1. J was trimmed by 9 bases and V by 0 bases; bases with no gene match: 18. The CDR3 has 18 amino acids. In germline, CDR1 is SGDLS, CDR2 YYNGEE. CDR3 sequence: CASSVAPPETGVLPTQYF. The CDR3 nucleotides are TGTGCCAGCAGCGTAGCGCCCCCGGAGACAGGGGTCCTTCCGACGCAGTATTTT.

CDR3 nucleotide sequence: TGTGCCAGCAGCCCCTCTACCGGGACAGGGGAATCACCCCTCCACTTT. Its protein product is CASSPSTGTGESPLHF. This chain links TRBV7-9 with TRBJ1-6; 10 positions agree with TRBD1. The CDR3 totals 16 residues. Trimming at V came to 5 bases and at J to 10 bases, leaving 11 bases not matched to a gene. CDR1 SEHNR and CDR2 FQNEAQ come from the germline V gene (reference sequence).

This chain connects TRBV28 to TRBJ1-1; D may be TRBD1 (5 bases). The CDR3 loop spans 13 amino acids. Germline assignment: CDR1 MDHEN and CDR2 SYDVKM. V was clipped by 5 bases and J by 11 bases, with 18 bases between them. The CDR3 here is CASSLRDVRRAFF. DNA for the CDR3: TGTGCCAGCAGTCTAAGGGACGTCCGAAGGGCTTTCTTT.

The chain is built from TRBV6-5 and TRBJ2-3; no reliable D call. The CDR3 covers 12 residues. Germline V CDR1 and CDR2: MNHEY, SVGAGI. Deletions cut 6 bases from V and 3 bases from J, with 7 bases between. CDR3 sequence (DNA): TGTGCCAGCAGCTCTTCTACAGATACGCAGTATTTT. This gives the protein CASSSSTDTQYF.

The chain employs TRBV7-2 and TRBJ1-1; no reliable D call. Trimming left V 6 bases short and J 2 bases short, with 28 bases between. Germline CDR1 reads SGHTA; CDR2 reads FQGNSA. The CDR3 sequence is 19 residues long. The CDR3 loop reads CASSPSSGRLGRRNTEAFF. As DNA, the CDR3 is TGTGCCAGCAGTCCCTCGAGTGGGAGGCTAGGACGGAGAAACACTGAAGCTTTCTTT.

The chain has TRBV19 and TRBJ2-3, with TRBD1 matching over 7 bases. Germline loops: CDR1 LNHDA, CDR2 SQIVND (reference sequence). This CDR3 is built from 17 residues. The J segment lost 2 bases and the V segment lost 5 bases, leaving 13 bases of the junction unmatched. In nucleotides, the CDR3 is TGTGCCAGTAGTTCGTCCCTTCCGGGACAGTCCACAGATACGCAGTATTTT. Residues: CASSSSLPGQSTDTQYF.

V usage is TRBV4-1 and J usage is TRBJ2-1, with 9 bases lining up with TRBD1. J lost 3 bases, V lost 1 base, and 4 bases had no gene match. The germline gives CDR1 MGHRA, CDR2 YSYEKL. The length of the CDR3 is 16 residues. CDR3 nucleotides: TGCGCCAGCAGCCAAGGGACAGGGGACCACTACAATGAGCAGTTCTTC. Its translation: CASSQGTGDHYNEQFF.

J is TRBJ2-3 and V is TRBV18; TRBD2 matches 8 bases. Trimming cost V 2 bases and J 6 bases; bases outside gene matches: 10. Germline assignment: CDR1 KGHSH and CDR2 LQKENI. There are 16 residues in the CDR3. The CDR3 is CASSPGLAGTQDTQYF. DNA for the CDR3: TGTGCCAGCTCACCAGGGCTAGCGGGCACGCAGGATACGCAGTATTTT.

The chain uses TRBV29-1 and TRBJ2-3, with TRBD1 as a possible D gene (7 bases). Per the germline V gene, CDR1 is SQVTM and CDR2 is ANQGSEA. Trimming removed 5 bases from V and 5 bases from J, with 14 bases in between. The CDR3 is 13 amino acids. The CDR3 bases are TGCAGCGTTCGGAGGGGGCCAGGAGATACGCAGTATTTT. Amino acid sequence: CSVRRGPGDTQYF.

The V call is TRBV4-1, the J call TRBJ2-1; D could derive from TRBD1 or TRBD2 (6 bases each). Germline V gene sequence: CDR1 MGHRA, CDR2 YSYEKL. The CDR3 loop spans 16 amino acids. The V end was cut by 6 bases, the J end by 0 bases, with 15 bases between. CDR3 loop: CASSQIGGLSYNEQFF. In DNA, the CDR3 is TGCGCCAGCAGTCAGATAGGGGGGCTCTCCTACAATGAGCAGTTCTTC.

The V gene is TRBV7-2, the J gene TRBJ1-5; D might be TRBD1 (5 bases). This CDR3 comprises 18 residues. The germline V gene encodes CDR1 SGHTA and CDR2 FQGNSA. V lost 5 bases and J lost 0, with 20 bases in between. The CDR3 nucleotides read TGTGCCAGCAGCCGGTATACGATGGGGGATTATAGCAATCAGCCCCAGCATTTT. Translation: CASSRYTMGDYSNQPQHF.